The next 22 T cell receptor beta chains were all read from a single sample in a study of regulatory T cells in long-lasting Graves disease. Construction of the TCR beta libraries employed iRepertoire HTBI primers in conjunction with Arm-PCR of CDR3 regions. TCRdb re-called the multiplex PCR reads through MiXCR, storing one row per CDR3 protein. Of roughly 260,000 distinct CDR3 sequences detected, about 17% appear once; the ten largest clones hold 12% to 15%. The time point was: newly diagnosed GD, antithyroid drugs for less than 3 months. Construction of the TCR library relied on RNA isolated from PBMCs. These data are also associated with another study on T cells in Graves' hyperthyroidism and ophthalmopathy.

Specimen: peripheral blood mononuclear cells (PBMCs), collected at new diagnosis, from a patient treated with antithyroid drugs. These receptors originate from a woman aged 25 to 39 with Graves disease.

To note about this clonotype: This could be a read error, since a much larger clone is one nucleotide away. Because it lacks the conserved phenylalanine or tryptophan at the end, this CDR3 is likely a read error. V is TRBV18 and J is TRBJ1-6, with 9 bases identical to TRBD1. The J segment lost 8 bases and the V segment lost 6 bases, leaving 5 bases of the junction unmatched. This CDR3 spans 14 amino acids. Germline CDR1 and CDR2: KGHSH and LQKENI. The CDR3 nucleotides are TGTGCCAGCTCTAAAACAGGGGGCGATTCACCCCTCCACTTA. Translation gives CASSKTGGDSPLHL.

This clonotype was recorded many times. This sequence joins TRBV3-1 and TRBJ1-1; weak D call: TRBD1 (6 bases). Germline CDR1 is LGHDT and CDR2 is YNNKEL (reference sequence). The length of the CDR3 is 12 residues. V was clipped by 1 base and J by 10 bases, with 10 bases between them. The CDR3 DNA sequence: TGTGCCAGCAGCCAAGGTGGGGGCCGAGCTTTCTTT. This encodes CASSQGGGRAFF.

This clonotype was found once. The CDR3 here is CASSFIQGETQYF. The CDR3 DNA follows: TGTGCCAGCAGCTTTATACAGGGTGAGACCCAGTACTTC. The rearrangement uses TRBV7-3 and TRBJ2-5; D is perhaps TRBD1 (6 bases). Trimming left V 3 bases short and J 5 bases short, with 10 bases between. The V gene's germline CDR1 is SGHTA and CDR2 FQGTGA. The CDR3 is 13 residues long.

As for this clonotype: Since a far larger clone is one base different, this is likely a read error. The chain employs TRBV12-3 or TRBV12-4 and TRBJ2-7; D may be TRBD2 (5 bases). The CDR3 runs to 15 residues. Trimming removed 4 bases from V and 7 bases from J, with 20 bases in between. CDR3 residues: CASSSASFDYNEQYF. CDR3 nucleotides: TGTGCCAGCAGTTCAGCTAGCTTTGATTACAATGAGCAGTACTTC.

This clonotype was counted at least ten times. V is TRBV5-1 and J is TRBJ1-2; 8 bases fit TRBD1. The CDR3 is 18 amino acids. Germline values: CDR1 SGHRS, CDR2 YFSETQ. The junction had 17 bases not matched to a gene; V was cut back by 3 bases and J by 4 bases. This CDR3 reads CASSSNPPGQGIFYGYTF. The CDR3 DNA reads as TGCGCCAGCAGCTCCAACCCCCCCGGACAGGGTATTTTCTATGGCTACACCTTC.

Comment on this clonotype: The junction differs from germline at one of its ends, possibly a read error. This chain links TRBV7-9 with TRBJ2-1; D not resolved. This CDR3 is built from 15 residues. Per the germline V gene, CDR1 is SEHNR and CDR2 is FQNEAQ (reference sequence). CDR3 amino acids: CASSLGSENYNEQSF. In nucleotides, the CDR3 is TGTGCCAGCAGCTTAGGGTCGGAAAACTACAATGAACAGTCCTTC.

This clonotype showed up many times. The gene calls are TRBV19 and TRBJ2-1; 7 nucleotides agree with TRBD2. J lost 4 bases, V lost 7 bases, and 13 bases had no gene match. This CDR3 region has 16 residues. Germline V gene lookup returns CDR1 LNHDA and CDR2 SQIVND (reference sequence). In DNA form, the CDR3 reads TGTGCCAGTACCCCCCGTCGGAGCGGGGCTTACAATGAGCAGTTCTTC. Translating it yields CASTPRRSGAYNEQFF.

This clonotype was detected many times. V gene TRBV7-9 combines with J gene TRBJ2-5, with TRBD2 matching over 16 bases. The length of the CDR3 is 18 residues. Germline CDR1 reads SEHNR; CDR2 reads FQNEAQ (reference sequence). Trimming removed 2 bases from V and 5 bases from J; junction bases left unmatched: 8. The CDR3 DNA follows: TGTGCCAGCAGCTTACTCTCGGGACTAGCGGGGGGGCGCGAGACCCAGTACTTC. This gives the protein CASSLLSGLAGGRETQYF. Drawing the rest from reference TRBV7-9 and TRBJ2-5, the complete variable domain is DTGVSQNPRHKITKRGQNVTFRCDPISEHNRLYWYRQTLGQGPEFLTYFQNEAQLEKSRLLSDRFSAERPKGSFSTLEIQRTEQGDSAMYLCASSLLSGLAGGRETQYFGPGTRLLVL.

This clonotype came up many times. As DNA, the CDR3 is TGTGCCAGCAGTGAATGGGGGACGGGGGGCTTGTACATTCAGTACTTC. It encodes CASSEWGTGGLYIQYF. V usage is TRBV6-2 or TRBV6-3 and J usage is TRBJ2-4; perhaps TRBD2 as D (7 bases). Germline V gene lookup returns CDR1 MNHEY and CDR2 SVGEGT. The V and J ends lost 5 bases and 8 bases respectively, with 22 bases between them. The CDR3 is made up of 16 amino acids.

This clonotype was seen many times. CDR3 DNA sequence: TGCAGTGCTAGACCGGACAGCTATGGCTACACCTTC. It is translated as CSARPDSYGYTF. The chain has TRBV20-1 and TRBJ1-2; D may be TRBD1 (6 bases). The germline V gene encodes CDR1 DFQATT and CDR2 SNEGSKA (reference sequence). CDR3 length: 12 residues. With 2 bases removed from V and 4 bases from J, the gap between germline ends came to 8 bases.

This clonotype was recorded a few times. This may be a read error, as it is one base from a much larger clone. The rearrangement joins TRBV6-5 to TRBJ1-5, with TRBD1 identical over 7 bases. The junction had 12 bases not matched to a gene; V was cut back by 3 bases and J by 4 bases. Germline V gene lookup returns CDR1 MNHEY and CDR2 SVGAGI. This CDR3 region has 17 residues. The CDR3 protein is CASSYHQSGQPNQPQHF. The CDR3 DNA sequence: TGTGCCAGCAGTTATCACCAATCGGGACAGCCTAATCAGCCCCAGCATTTT.

This clonotype was seen at least ten times. The rearrangement links TRBV7-6 to TRBJ2-7; maybe TRBD1 (6 bases). This CDR3 comprises 13 residues. The V gene lost 5 bases and the J gene lost 2 bases, with 10 bases spanning the gap. CDR1 is SGHVS, CDR2 FNYEAQ, per germline. CDR3 region: CASSIKGAYEQYF. DNA of the CDR3: TGTGCCAGCAGCATCAAGGGGGCCTACGAGCAGTACTTC.

This clonotype has a count of ten or more. The chain has TRBV20-1 and TRBJ2-1, with 8 bases fitting TRBD2. Germline lookup yields CDR1 DFQATT and CDR2 SNEGSKA (reference sequence). J lost 7 bases, V lost 7 bases, and 6 bases had no gene match. The CDR3 loop spans 12 amino acids. CDR3 in DNA: TGCAGTGTATTAGGCGGGGGGAATGAGCAGTTCTTC. Translating it yields CSVLGGGNEQFF.

At least ten counts were recorded for this clonotype. CDR3 in DNA: TGTGCCAGCAGCGTTCGGGAAAGTAACACTGAAGCTTTCTTT. It specifies CASSVRESNTEAFF. The chain recombines TRBV9 with TRBJ1-1; D remains unclear. Germline CDR1 reads SGDLS; CDR2 reads YYNGEE. Trimming removed 2 bases from V and 2 bases from J, with 10 bases in between. The CDR3 has 14 residues.

This clonotype has more than one count but fewer than ten. A much larger clonotype is one base distant, so this may be a read error. The CDR3 carries no conserved terminal phenylalanine or tryptophan, so it likely arises from a read error. The chain couples TRBV3-1 to TRBJ2-1; 12 nucleotides line up with TRBD2. Germline CDR1 is LGHDT and CDR2 is YNNKEL (reference sequence). The CDR3 totals 17 residues. With 6 bases clipped from V and 8 bases from J, the junction kept 14 bases outside the gene matches. Here the CDR3 reads CASSDDILAGGADEQFL. The DNA for the CDR3 is TGTGCCAGCAGTGATGACATACTAGCGGGGGGAGCCGATGAGCAGTTCCTC.

The V call is TRBV7-8, the J call TRBJ2-1; no definite D call. There are 16 residues in the CDR3. Germline assignment: CDR1 SGHVS and CDR2 FQNEAQ. The V end lost 8 bases, the J end lost 2 bases, and 19 bases lay between the germline ends. The CDR3 protein is CASYFPKPYTYNEQFF. As DNA, the CDR3 is TGTGCCAGCTACTTCCCTAAACCGTACACCTACAATGAGCAGTTCTTC.

In its sample, this clonotype was seen many times. The genes are TRBV27 and TRBJ1-5, with no clear D. V was shortened by 2 bases and J by 5 bases, with 7 bases between the two germline ends. The germline V gene has CDR1 MNHEY and CDR2 SMNVEV (reference sequence). The CDR3 runs to 13 residues. CDR3 sequence reads: CASSLTAYQPQHF. DNA of the CDR3: TGTGCCAGCAGTTTAACGGCTTATCAGCCCCAGCATTTT.

A note on this clonotype: A far larger clone differs by one base, so this is likely a read error. The chain joins TRBV6-1 to TRBJ1-4, with TRBD1 matching 9 bases. The CDR3 is 18 amino acids. J gave up 0 bases and V 7 bases, and 12 bases lay outside the gene matches. In germline, CDR1 is MNHNS, CDR2 SASEGT. CDR3 sequence reads: CASTSGTGRLATNEKLFF. CDR3 sequence (DNA): TGTGCCAGCACCTCCGGGACAGGGCGTCTTGCAACTAATGAAAAACTGTTTTTT.

This clonotype was observed many times. The genes are TRBV5-1 and TRBJ2-7; D remains unclear. CDR3 length: 16 residues. The V and J ends lost 0 bases and 0 bases respectively, with 13 bases between them. CDR1 is SGHRS, CDR2 YFSETQ, per germline. The DNA of the CDR3 is TGCGCCAGCAGCTTGGCCACGGGCCGCCTCTCCTACGAGCAGTACTTC. It codes for CASSLATGRLSYEQYF.

Regarding this clonotype: A clone one base away is much larger, so this may be a read error. This chain joins TRBV6-1 and TRBJ2-7; TRBD1 agrees at 9 bases. The CDR3 is made up of 14 amino acids. The V and J ends lost 6 bases and 0 bases, in that order; junction bases with no gene match: 3. The germline V gene encodes CDR1 MNHNS and CDR2 SASEGT. Here the CDR3 reads CASRNRGLSYEQYF. CDR3 nucleotide sequence: TGTGCCAGCAGGAACAGGGGGCTCTCCTACGAGCAGTACTTC.

This clonotype was observed at least ten times. V gene TRBV10-2 combines with J gene TRBJ1-6, with 9 bases lining up with TRBD1. Unmatched junction bases numbered 1, after V lost 0 bases and J lost 7 bases. Germline values: CDR1 WSHSY, CDR2 SAAADI. The CDR3 length is 15 residues. The CDR3 spells CASSESGTGNSPLHF. The CDR3 DNA reads as TGCGCCAGCAGTGAGTCCGGGACAGGGAATTCACCCCTCCACTTT.

Only a few counts were recorded for this clonotype. The rearrangement uses TRBV4-1 and TRBJ2-7; D is perhaps TRBD2 (5 bases). Deletions cut 1 base from V and 7 bases from J, with 11 bases between. The CDR3 totals 13 residues. Germline values: CDR1 MGHRA, CDR2 YSYEKL. The CDR3 sequence: CASSQAVREEQYF. The CDR3 DNA follows: TGCGCCAGCAGCCAAGCGGTGAGGGAGGAGCAGTACTTC.